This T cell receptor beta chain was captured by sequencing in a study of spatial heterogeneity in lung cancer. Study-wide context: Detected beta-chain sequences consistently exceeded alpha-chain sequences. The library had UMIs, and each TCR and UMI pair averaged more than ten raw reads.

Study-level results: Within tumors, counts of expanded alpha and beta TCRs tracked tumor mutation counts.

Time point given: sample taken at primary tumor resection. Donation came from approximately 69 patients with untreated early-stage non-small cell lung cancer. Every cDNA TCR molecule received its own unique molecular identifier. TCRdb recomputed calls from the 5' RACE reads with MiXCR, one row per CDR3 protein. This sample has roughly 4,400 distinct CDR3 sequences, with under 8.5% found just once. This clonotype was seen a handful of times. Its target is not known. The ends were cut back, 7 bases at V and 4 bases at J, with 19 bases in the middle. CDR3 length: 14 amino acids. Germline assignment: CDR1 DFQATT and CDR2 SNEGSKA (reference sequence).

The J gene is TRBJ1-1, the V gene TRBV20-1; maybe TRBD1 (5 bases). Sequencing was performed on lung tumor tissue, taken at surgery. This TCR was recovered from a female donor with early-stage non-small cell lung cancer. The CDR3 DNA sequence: TGCAGTGGAACCAACACCGGGGGTGGCACTGAAGCTTTCTTT. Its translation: CSGTNTGGGTEAFF.